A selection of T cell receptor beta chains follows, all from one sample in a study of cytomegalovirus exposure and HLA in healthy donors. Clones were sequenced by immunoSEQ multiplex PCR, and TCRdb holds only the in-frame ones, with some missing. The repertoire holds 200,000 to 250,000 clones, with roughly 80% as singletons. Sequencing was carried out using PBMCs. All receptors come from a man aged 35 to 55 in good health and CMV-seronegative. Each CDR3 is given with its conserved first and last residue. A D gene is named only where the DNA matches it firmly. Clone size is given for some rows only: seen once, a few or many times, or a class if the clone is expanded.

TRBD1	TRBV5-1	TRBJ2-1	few	TGCGCCAGCTCCAACCGGGACAGAAAATACAATGAGCAGTTCTTC	CASSNRDRKYNEQFF
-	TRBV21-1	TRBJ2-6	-	TGTGCCAGCAGCCCCCGGACAGGCGAAGGGGCCAACGTCCTGACTTTC	CASSPRTGEGANVLTF
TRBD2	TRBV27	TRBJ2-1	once	TGTGCCAGCAGTTTTCGGCTAGCGGATGAGCAGTTCTTC	CASSFRLADEQFF
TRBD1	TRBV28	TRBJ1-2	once	TGTGCCAGCAGTTCCGGGGACAGGAGAGGCTACACCTTC	CASSSGDRRGYTF
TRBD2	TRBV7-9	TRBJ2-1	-	TGTGCCAGCAGCTCCAAAGGGGAGCTAGCGGGGGGAAATGGGGATGAGCAGTTCTTC	CASSSKGELAGGNGDEQFF
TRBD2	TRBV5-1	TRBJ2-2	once	TGCGCCAGCAGTTCGGGACTAGCGGCGACCGGGGAGCTGTTTTTT	CASSSGLAATGELFF
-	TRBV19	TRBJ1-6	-	TGTGCCAGTAGTATAAGCGGAACCAGCGGCTCCTATAATTCACCCCTCCACTTT	CASSISGTSGSYNSPLHF
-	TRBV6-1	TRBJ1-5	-	TGTGCCAGCAGTGAATTGCCCATTGGACAGCTCAATCAGCCCCAGCATTTT	CASSELPIGQLNQPQHF
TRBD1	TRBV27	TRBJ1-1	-	TGTGCCAGCAGTCCGGCTGGGGACAGAATTTACACTGAAGCTTTCTTT	CASSPAGDRIYTEAFF
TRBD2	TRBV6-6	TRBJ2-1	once	TGTGCCAGCACCCCTAGCGGGAAGAGCTCCTACAATGAGCAGTTCTTC	CASTPSGKSSYNEQFF
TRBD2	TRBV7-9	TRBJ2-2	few	TGTTCCAGCAGCTCTAGCGGGAGGGGAAACACCGGGGAGCTGTTTTTT	CSSSSSGRGNTGELFF
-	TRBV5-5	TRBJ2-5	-	TGTGCCAGCAGCTTGAGGACAGCCACCCAAGAGACCCAGTACTTC	CASSLRTATQETQYF
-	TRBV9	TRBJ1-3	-	TGTGCCAGCCGGGGGTTGTCTGGAAACACCATATATTTT	CASRGLSGNTIYF
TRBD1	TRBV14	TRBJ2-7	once	TGTGCCAGCAGCCCCGGGACAGTAAGGACCTACGAGCAGTACTTC	CASSPGTVRTYEQYF
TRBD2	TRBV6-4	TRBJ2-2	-	TGTGCCAGCAGTGTTCTAGCGGGAGTGGTCCCCGGGGAGCTGTTTTTT	CASSVLAGVVPGELFF
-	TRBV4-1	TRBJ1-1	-	TGCGCCAGCAGCCAAGCCCCAGGGCTGGATGAAGCTTTCTTT	CASSQAPGLDEAFF
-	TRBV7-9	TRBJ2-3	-	TGTGCCAGCAGCTCCCCATTGGGGCTTTCTCCTAGCACAGATACGCAGTATTTT	CASSSPLGLSPSTDTQYF
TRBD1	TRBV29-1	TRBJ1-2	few	TGCAGCGTCCGACAGGGTGGGGGCTATGGCTACACCTTC	CSVRQGGGYGYTF
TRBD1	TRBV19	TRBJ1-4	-	TGTGCCAGTAGTCCTCAGGGGGCCCGAGGGGAAAAACTGTTTTTT	CASSPQGARGEKLFF
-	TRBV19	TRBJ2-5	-	TGTGCCAGTAGTATTAGTCTTGTGGAGACCCAGTACTTC	CASSISLVETQYF
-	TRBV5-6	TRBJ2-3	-	TGTGCCAGCACCCTCAGGGCAACAGATACGCAGTATTTT	CASTLRATDTQYF
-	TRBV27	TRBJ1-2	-	TGTGCCAGCAGCCCCAGGGGAGGGTATGGCTACACCTTC	CASSPRGGYGYTF
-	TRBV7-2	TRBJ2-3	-	TGTGCCAGCACCATTACCGGGACTAGCACAGATACGCAGTATTTT	CASTITGTSTDTQYF
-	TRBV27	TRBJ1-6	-	TGTGCCAGCAGTTTATCTTGGGCGGGACCCCTCCACTTT	CASSLSWAGPLHF
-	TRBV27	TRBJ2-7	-	TGTGCCAGCAGTTTATCATCAGGGCAGGGCTACGAGCAGTACTTC	CASSLSSGQGYEQYF
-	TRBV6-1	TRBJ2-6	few	TGTGCCAGCATCCAGTTCTCTGGGGCCAACGTCCTGACTTTC	CASIQFSGANVLTF
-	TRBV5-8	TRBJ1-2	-	TGTGCCAGCAGCCAGGGGCCCGGTGGCTATGGCTACACCTTC	CASSQGPGGYGYTF
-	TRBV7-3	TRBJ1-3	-	TGTGCCAGCAGCTTAGGGCCAGGCGACTCTGGAAACACCATATATTTT	CASSLGPGDSGNTIYF
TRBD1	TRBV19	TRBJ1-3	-	TGTGCCAGTAGTATTCAGGGGGCTACTGGAAACACCATATATTTT	CASSIQGATGNTIYF
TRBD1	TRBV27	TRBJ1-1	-	TGTGCCAGCAGTTTATCGGGGGACAGCTTGAACACTGAAGCTTTCTTT	CASSLSGDSLNTEAFF
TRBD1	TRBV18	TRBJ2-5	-	TGTGCCAGCTCACCGGCCGACAGGGACGAGACCCAGTACTTC	CASSPADRDETQYF
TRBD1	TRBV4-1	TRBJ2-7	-	TGCGCCAGCAGCCTGATTCGCCGGGACAGGCAATTCTACGAGCAGTACTTC	CASSLIRRDRQFYEQYF
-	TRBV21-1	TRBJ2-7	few	TGTGCCAGTATAGAGCCTACCTACGAGCAGTACTTC	CASIEPTYEQYF
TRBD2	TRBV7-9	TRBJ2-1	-	TGTGCCAGCAGGTTAGCGGGACTATACAATGAGCAGTTCTTC	CASRLAGLYNEQFF
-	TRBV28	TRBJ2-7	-	TGTGCCAGCAGCCCAGGACTTTTGAGCTCCTACGAGCAGTACTTC	CASSPGLLSSYEQYF
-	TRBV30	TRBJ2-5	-	TGTGCCTGGAGTGTGACCAGGGAGACCCAGTACTTC	CAWSVTRETQYF
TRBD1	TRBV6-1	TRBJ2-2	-	TGTGCCAGCAGTGAAGCAACCAGGGGGCTTCTAGGGGAGCTGTTTTTT	CASSEATRGLLGELFF
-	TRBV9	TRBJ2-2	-	TGTGCCAGCAGCGTAGGCAGTTCGAACACCGGGGAGCTGTTTTTT	CASSVGSSNTGELFF